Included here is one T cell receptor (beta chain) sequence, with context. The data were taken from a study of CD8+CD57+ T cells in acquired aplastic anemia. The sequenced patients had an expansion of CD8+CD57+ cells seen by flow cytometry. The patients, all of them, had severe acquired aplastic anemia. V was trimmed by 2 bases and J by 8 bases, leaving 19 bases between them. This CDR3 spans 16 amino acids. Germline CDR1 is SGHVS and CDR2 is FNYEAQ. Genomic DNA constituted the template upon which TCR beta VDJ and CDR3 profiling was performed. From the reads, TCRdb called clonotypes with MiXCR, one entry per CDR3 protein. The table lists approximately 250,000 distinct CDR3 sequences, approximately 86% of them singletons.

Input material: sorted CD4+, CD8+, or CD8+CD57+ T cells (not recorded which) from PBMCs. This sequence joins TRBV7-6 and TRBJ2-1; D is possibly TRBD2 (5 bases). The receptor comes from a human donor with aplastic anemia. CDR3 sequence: CASSLHPRGGSDEQFF. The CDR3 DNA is TGTGCCAGCAGCTTACACCCCAGAGGTGGGAGCGATGAGCAGTTCTTC. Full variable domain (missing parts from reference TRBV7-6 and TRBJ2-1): GAGVSQSPRYKVTKRGQDVALRCDPISGHVSLYWYRQALGQGPEFLTYFNYEAQQDKSGLPNDRFSAERPEGSISTLTIQRTEQRDSAMYRCASSLHPRGGSDEQFFGPGTRLTVL.